The 28 T cell receptor beta chains reported below all come from one sample, sequenced in a study of blood T cell repertoires in COVID-19. Repertoires were generated with immunoSEQ multiplex PCR, while TCRdb's copy carries only in-frame clones and drops some. The sample lists under 200,000 clones, less than 90% seen once, with about 5.7% in the top ten. Sequencing was performed on peripheral blood. Every receptor here comes from a woman between 40 and 55 years old with acute or convalescent COVID-19.

The chain combines TRBV7-2 with TRBJ1-2; 8 nucleotides line up with TRBD1. Germline CDR1 SGHTA, CDR2 FQGNSA. V dropped 6 bases and J dropped 6; count of bases not matched to a gene: 18. This CDR3 is 17 amino acids long. The DNA for the CDR3 is TGTGCCAGCAGTCCTACCCTCGTCGTATCAGGGGGCCATGGCTACACCTTC. Its translation is CASSPTLVVSGGHGYTF.

This clone turned up a few times. V and J are TRBV12-3 or TRBV12-4 and TRBJ1-5, with 9 positions matching TRBD1. The CDR3 length is 13 residues. V was pared by 4 bases and J by 5 bases, with 0 bases of the junction left unmatched. The CDR3 nucleotides read TGTGCCAGCAGTTGGACAGGGGATCAGCCCCAGCATTTT. Translated, it gives CASSWTGDQPQHF.

The gene calls are TRBV13 and TRBJ2-7, with 9 bases aligning to TRBD1. There are 14 residues in the CDR3. V shed 5 bases, J shed 0 bases, and the junction held 2 bases outside the gene matches. Germline CDR1 and CDR2: PRHDT and FYEKMQ (reference sequence). CDR3 sequence reads: CASSVGQGSYEQYF. The CDR3 DNA reads TGTGCCAGCAGCGTGGGACAGGGCTCCTACGAGCAGTACTTC.

This clone was picked up a small number of times. J is TRBJ1-5 and V is TRBV6-4; 7 bases map to TRBD1. CDR1 is MRHNA, CDR2 SNTAGT, per germline. V dropped 9 bases and J dropped 5; count of bases not matched to a gene: 10. The CDR3 length is 14 residues. CDR3 loop: CARHPDREHQPQHF. CDR3 nucleotide sequence: TGTGCCAGACACCCAGACAGGGAGCATCAGCCCCAGCATTTT.

The rearrangement uses TRBV7-9 and TRBJ1-6, with a possible D match to TRBD1 (6 bases). CDR3 length: 13 amino acids. Trimming took 5 bases from V and 8 from J, leaving 10 bases between them. CDR1 is SEHNR, CDR2 FQNEAQ, per germline (reference sequence). The CDR3: CASSGPGDSPLHF. The CDR3 DNA sequence: TGTGCCAGCAGCGGTCCAGGGGATTCACCCCTCCACTTT.

The chain carries TRBV28 and TRBJ2-3; possible D gene TRBD2, 6 bases. The V gene lost 8 bases and the J gene lost 1 base, with 10 bases spanning the gap. CDR3 length equals 13 residues. Germline V CDR1 and CDR2: MDHEN, SYDVKM. The CDR3 loop reads CASEGGGTDTQYF. DNA of the CDR3: TGTGCCAGCGAGGGAGGTGGCACAGATACGCAGTATTTT.

The V call is TRBV20-1, the J call TRBJ2-2; 12 bases align to TRBD2. V lost 3 bases, J lost 3 bases, and 8 bases stayed unmatched. Germline V CDR1 and CDR2: DFQATT, SNEGSKA (reference sequence). The CDR3 extends over 17 amino acids. CDR3 region: CSASGLAGGVDTGELFF. The CDR3 region has the DNA TGCAGTGCTAGTGGGCTAGCGGGAGGGGTGGACACCGGGGAGCTGTTTTTT.

The rearrangement links TRBV28 to TRBJ2-7, with D possibly matching TRBD1 (5 bases). Germline assignment: CDR1 MDHEN and CDR2 SYDVKM. The germline V and J ends were trimmed by 3 bases and 2 bases, with 23 bases remaining between them. The CDR3 runs to 18 residues. The CDR3 coding sequence is TGTGCCAGCAGTTTTGTTCCACTGGACACTCCCAAGCCCTACGAGCAGTACTTC. Its translation is CASSFVPLDTPKPYEQYF.

The rearrangement links TRBV28 to TRBJ2-1, with 8 bases lining up with TRBD1. The J segment lost 0 bases and the V segment lost 5 bases, leaving 6 bases of the junction unmatched. The germline V gene encodes CDR1 MDHEN and CDR2 SYDVKM. The CDR3 has 16 amino acids. This chain's CDR3 is CASSNGQGSSYNEQFF. The DNA of the CDR3 is TGTGCCAGCAGTAATGGACAGGGAAGCTCCTACAATGAGCAGTTCTTC.

The V call is TRBV6-5, the J call TRBJ1-1; D is perhaps TRBD1 (6 bases). CDR3 length: 13 residues. CDR1 and CDR2 from the germline V gene are MNHEY and SVGAGI. With 8 bases removed from V and 4 bases from J, the gap between germline ends came to 14 bases. The CDR3 loop is CASGGGAGTEAFF. In DNA form, the CDR3 reads TGTGCCAGCGGAGGGGGGGCGGGCACTGAAGCTTTCTTT.

V and J are TRBV5-6 and TRBJ1-6, with 7 bases lining up with TRBD1. From germline, CDR1 is SGHDT and CDR2 YYEEEE. V gave up 4 bases and J gave up 7 bases; unmatched junction bases: 5. There are 14 residues in the CDR3. The CDR3 loop is CASSPGQKNSPLHF. CDR3 bases: TGTGCCAGCAGCCCGGGACAGAAGAATTCACCCCTCCACTTT.

The rearrangement links TRBV29-1 to TRBJ1-2, with 7 bases aligning to TRBD1. CDR1 and CDR2 from the germline V gene are SQVTM and ANQGSEA. The CDR3 is 16 residues long. The J segment lost 5 bases and the V segment lost 3 bases, leaving 15 bases of the junction unmatched. Here the CDR3 DNA reads TGCAGCGTTGAGGGGAGGAGGGGGCGCCCCACGTATGGCTACACCTTC. Translating it yields CSVEGRRGRPTYGYTF. Complete variable domain (other parts from reference TRBV29-1 and TRBJ1-2): SAVISQKPSRDICQRGTSLTIQCQVDSQVTMMFWYRQQPGQSLTLIATANQGSEATYESGFVIDKFPISRPNLTFSTLTVSNMSPEDSSIYLCSVEGRRGRPTYGYTFGSGTRLTVV.

The chain couples TRBV28 to TRBJ2-1; 8 bases fit TRBD1. The V segment lost 6 bases and the J segment 6 bases; nucleotides outside the gene matches: 4. Germline CDR1 is MDHEN and CDR2 is SYDVKM. The CDR3 extends over 13 amino acids. The CDR3 region has the DNA TGTGCCAGCAGACAGGGGGGACTCAATGAGCAGTTCTTC. It is translated as CASRQGGLNEQFF.

The chain recombines TRBV28 with TRBJ1-2, with D hard to call. Germline V CDR1 and CDR2: MDHEN, SYDVKM. V lost 2 bases and J 8 bases, leaving 12 bases between the germline ends. The CDR3 sequence is 13 residues long. This CDR3 reads CASSLLSVPGYTF. The CDR3 coding sequence is TGTGCCAGCAGTTTACTGTCAGTCCCAGGCTACACCTTC.

V gene TRBV3-1 (or the pseudogene TRBV3-2) combines with J gene TRBJ1-6; 9 bases agree with TRBD1. From germline, CDR1 is LGHDT and CDR2 YNNKEL (reference sequence). Unmatched junction bases numbered 5, after V lost 4 bases and J lost 7 bases. This CDR3 contains 15 residues. CDR3 sequence reads: CASSLATGGNSPLHF. The CDR3, as DNA: TGTGCCAGCAGCCTAGCGACAGGGGGAAATTCACCCCTCCACTTT.

The chain recombines TRBV9 with TRBJ2-1; possible D gene TRBD2, 6 bases. The CDR3 length is 16 residues. Trimming cost V 2 bases and J 3 bases, with 15 bases left between them. Germline assignment: CDR1 SGDLS and CDR2 YYNGEE. The CDR3 region has the DNA TGTGCCAGCAGCGTTCTCAGCGGGCCGGACTACAATGAGCAGTTCTTC. Amino acid sequence: CASSVLSGPDYNEQFF.

The chain recombines TRBV19 with TRBJ2-7; 7 bases map to TRBD1. Germline assignment: CDR1 LNHDA and CDR2 SQIVND (reference sequence). Trimming took 3 bases from V and 6 from J; bases not matched to a gene: 5. The CDR3 has 13 amino acids. DNA of the CDR3: TGTGCCAGTAGTATGGGGACAGCGTCCGAGCAGTACTTC. Its protein is CASSMGTASEQYF.

The rearrangement joins TRBV24-1 to TRBJ1-1; D is unresolved. The V end lost 9 bases, the J end lost 4 bases, and 20 bases lay between the germline ends. There are 15 residues in the CDR3. Germline CDR1 is KGHDR and CDR2 is SFDVKD. DNA of the CDR3: TGTGCCACCCAAAGTTCGGGTGATGAGACCACTGAAGCTTTCTTT. This gives the protein CATQSSGDETTEAFF.

The chain combines TRBV6-6 with TRBJ2-1; tentatively, D is TRBD2 (6 bases). The CDR3 is 13 residues long. CDR1 and CDR2 (germline): MNHNY, SVGAGI (reference sequence). Trimming removed 5 bases at V and 6 bases at J, with 11 bases between. CDR3 region: CASSQRTINEQFF. The CDR3 region has the DNA TGTGCCAGCAGTCAACGGACTATCAATGAGCAGTTCTTC.

V is TRBV28 and J is TRBJ1-6; 8 nucleotides align to TRBD1. CDR3 size: 15 residues. CDR1 is MDHEN, CDR2 SYDVKM, per germline. The V segment lost 7 bases and the J segment 2 bases; nucleotides outside the gene matches: 4. CDR3 DNA: TGTGCCAGCATCCCGACAGGGGCCTATAATTCACCCCTCCACTTT. This gives the protein CASIPTGAYNSPLHF.

The chain couples TRBV7-9 to TRBJ1-3; TRBD1 is a possible D gene (6 bases). Per the germline V gene, CDR1 is SEHNR and CDR2 is FQNEAQ (reference sequence). The CDR3 is 14 residues long. V gave up 7 bases and J gave up 4 bases, with 14 bases separating them. CDR3 residues: CASNQGRGGNTIYF. The CDR3 DNA follows: TGTGCCAGCAACCAAGGCAGGGGAGGAAACACCATATATTTT.

This rearrangement joins TRBV23-1 to TRBJ2-7, with a tentative D call TRBD1 (6 bases). TRBV23-1 is given ORF status, its function remaining uncertain. Trimming took 4 bases from V and 5 from J, leaving 27 bases between them. This CDR3 region has 18 residues. CDR3 amino acids: CASSLYFPDRFSYNEQYF. In DNA, the CDR3 is TGCGCCAGCAGTCTCTACTTTCCAGACAGGTTTAGCTATAACGAGCAGTACTTC.

The genes are TRBV19 and TRBJ1-4, with a weak D call TRBD1 (5 bases). The CDR3 extends over 14 amino acids. CDR1 is LNHDA and CDR2 is SQIVND in the germline V gene (reference sequence). V dropped 6 bases and J dropped 4 bases, with 12 bases sitting between them. CDR3 DNA: TGTGCCAGTAGGAAGAATCAGGGTAATGAAAAACTGTTTTTT. This sequence encodes CASRKNQGNEKLFF.

The chain links TRBV10-2 to TRBJ1-2, with TRBD1 matching over 8 bases. This CDR3 comprises 16 residues. In germline, CDR1 is WSHSY, CDR2 SAAADI. Trimming removed 5 bases from V and 3 bases from J; junction bases left unmatched: 11. This CDR3 reads CASSSGQAVVHYGYTF. In DNA, the CDR3 is TGCGCCAGCAGTTCGGGACAGGCAGTGGTCCACTATGGCTACACCTTC.

This clone has only one observation. The chain couples TRBV6-5 to TRBJ2-1, with 10 bases aligning to TRBD2. Losses at the gene ends were 2 bases for V and 9 bases for J; bases not matched to a gene: 10. Germline loops: CDR1 MNHEY, CDR2 SVGAGI. There are 16 residues in the CDR3. The CDR3 DNA follows: TGTGCCAGCAGTTACGCTCTAGCGGGAGTCTCAGTTGAGCAGTTCTTC. Its protein product is CASSYALAGVSVEQFF.

The CDR3, as DNA: TGTGCCAGCAGCTCCAAACAGGGTAGCTACGAGCAGTACTTC. Protein product: CASSSKQGSYEQYF. The chain uses TRBV11-2 and TRBJ2-7; D possibly corresponds to TRBD1 (6 bases). Germline lookup yields CDR1 SGHAT and CDR2 FQNNGV. V was trimmed by 4 bases and J by 3 bases, leaving 13 bases between them. This CDR3 has 14 residues.

This sequence joins TRBV21-1 and TRBJ2-1; TRBD2 was called by the table and not checked on the DNA. TRBV21-1 represents a pseudogene. There are 18 residues in the CDR3. CDR3 sequence (DNA): TGTGCCACCATATTAGACAGGGCCCCGCCACTAGCGGGGGAATTGCAGTTCTTC. Translating it yields CATILDRAPPLAGELQFF.

The chain employs TRBV24-1 and TRBJ1-4, with 10 nucleotides matching TRBD1. The CDR3 has 16 residues. From germline, CDR1 is KGHDR and CDR2 SFDVKD. With V trimmed by 3 bases and J by 5 bases, 5 bases remained unmatched. CDR3 nucleotides: TGTGCCACCAGTGATAATCCGGGACAGGGGAATGAAAAACTGTTTTTT. Encoded protein: CATSDNPGQGNEKLFF.